The entry below describes one T cell receptor (beta chain). Its cognate antigen is unknown. This entry belongs to a study of cytomegalovirus exposure and HLA in healthy donors. General observations from the study: In vitro data verified a few CMV-associated chains as specific for CMV antigens. The study designated roughly 150 TCR beta chains cytomegalovirus-associated.

Donors were drawn from the approximately 120-subject validation cohort, separate from the 666-subject first cohort. The method was immunoSEQ multiplex PCR; TCRdb's version includes in-frame clones alone and lacks a portion of them. The sample yields roughly 150,000 clones, roughly 86% seen once. CDR1 is MNHEY, CDR2 SMNVEV, per germline (reference sequence). The CDR3 runs to 17 residues. The V end was cut by 5 bases, the J end by 4 bases, with 21 bases between. Input material: PBMCs. The chain has TRBV27 and TRBJ1-5, with D perhaps TRBD1 (5 bases). This TCR came from a man in his late teens or twenties in good health and CMV-seropositive. This CDR3 reads CASSLYHTRQSNQPQHF. The CDR3 DNA sequence: TGTGCCAGCAGTCTCTACCACACCCGACAGTCAAATCAGCCCCAGCATTTT.